This T cell receptor (beta chain) stems from a study of CD8+CD57+ T cells in acquired aplastic anemia. On the study more broadly: 3 to 3.5 ug was the average amount of DNA from sorted CD4+ and CD8+ cells. Overall study findings and caveats: Patients and healthy controls showed no significant CD8+ Simpson's diversity difference.

Whoever was chosen for sequencing had shown CD8+CD57+ cell expansion by flow cytometry. Every one of the patients had aplastic anemia (severe, acquired). Both TCR beta VDJ combination and CDR3 sequence profiling were carried out. Genomic DNA was the template for this profiling. In TCRdb, the reads were re-called with MiXCR into one record per CDR3 protein. The sample contains some 120,000 distinct CDR3 sequences, about two fifths of which appear only once. V dropped 8 bases and J dropped 7; count of bases not matched to a gene: 13. The CDR3 runs to 14 residues. From germline, CDR1 is MRHNA and CDR2 SNTAGT. As for this clonotype: Its antigen is still unknown.

This chain joins TRBV6-4 and TRBJ2-7, with 8 bases lining up with TRBD2. The source of this sequence is a human donor with aplastic anemia. Input material: sorted CD4+, CD8+, or CD8+CD57+ T cells (not recorded which) from PBMCs. The CDR3 sequence is CASPHGGGGWEQYF. In nucleotides, the CDR3 is TGTGCCAGCCCTCACGGGGGGGGGGGCTGGGAGCAGTACTTC.